Presented here are 19 T cell receptor beta chains from one specimen sequenced in a study of cytomegalovirus exposure and HLA in healthy donors. With 60 Vbeta and 13 Jbeta primers, the PCR was carried out. This table comes from immunoSEQ multiplex PCR, and its TCRdb copy is limited to in-frame clones, with some not included. The sample yields about 170,000 clones, around three quarters seen once. The specimen was PBMCs. Receptors originate from a woman aged 45-60 years in good health and CMV-seronegative.

This chain links TRBV29-1 with TRBJ1-1; TRBD1 matches 8 bases. This CDR3 comprises 16 residues. Germline-derived CDR1 and CDR2 are SQVTM and ANQGSEA. Unmatched junction bases numbered 12, after V lost 3 bases and J lost 3 bases. As DNA, the CDR3 is TGCAGCGTTGATTTGGGACAGGACGGTAGGGACACTGAAGCTTTCTTT. It translates to CSVDLGQDGRDTEAFF.

The CDR3 sequence is CASSLATTIDTQYF. CDR3 bases: TGTGCCAGCAGCTTAGCTACGACTATCGATACGCAGTATTTT. V is TRBV7-2 and J is TRBJ2-3; possibly TRBD2 for D (5 bases). Germline V gene lookup returns CDR1 SGHTA and CDR2 FQGNSA. Between the trimmed V and J ends, which lost 0 bases and 6 bases, there was a span of 10 bases. The CDR3 has 14 residues. The full variable domain, with the rest looked up from reference TRBV7-2 and TRBJ2-3, is GAGVSQSPSNKVTEKGKDVELRCDPISGHTALYWYRQSLGQGLEFLIYFQGNSAPDKSGLPSDRFSAERTGGSVSTLTIQRTQQEDSAVYLCASSLATTIDTQYFGPGTRLTVL.

This clone turned up a few times. CDR3 loop: CASSAVGGPTGELFF. In DNA form, the CDR3 reads TGCGCCAGCAGCGCAGTGGGGGGGCCAACCGGGGAGCTGTTTTTT. The chain is built from TRBV4-3 and TRBJ2-2; perhaps TRBD2 as D (7 bases). V lost 5 bases to trimming and J lost 5 bases, with 15 bases between them. This CDR3 is 15 amino acids long. The germline V gene has CDR1 LGHNA and CDR2 YSLEER.

As concerns this clone: Other DNA sequences in this specimen translate into the identical CDR3. The rearrangement joins TRBV30 to TRBJ1-5; D perhaps matches TRBD1 (5 bases). V was trimmed by 5 bases and J by 2 bases, leaving 10 bases between them. Germline values: CDR1 GTSNPN, CDR2 SVGIG (reference sequence). This CDR3 spans 13 amino acids. The CDR3 nucleotides are TGTGCCTGGTCGTTAGGGGGCAATCAGCCCCAGCATTTT. Amino acid sequence: CAWSLGGNQPQHF.

This clone was found a few times. V is TRBV6-1 and J is TRBJ2-5; D perhaps matches TRBD1 (5 bases). Germline lookup yields CDR1 MNHNS and CDR2 SASEGT. The V end was cut by 0 bases, the J end by 3 bases, with 29 bases between. CDR3 length: 21 amino acids. CDR3 nucleotides: TGTGCCAGCAGTGAAGCGCGGCAGGGCTATGCAAGAGACGGCGCAAAAGAGACCCAGTACTTC. It is translated as CASSEARQGYARDGAKETQYF.

The J gene is TRBJ2-7, the V gene TRBV11-2; 7 bases fit TRBD1. Trimming at V came to 2 bases and at J to 3 bases, leaving 4 bases not matched to a gene. Germline values: CDR1 SGHAT, CDR2 FQNNGV. The CDR3 has 14 amino acids. The CDR3 loop is CASSLYTGDYEQYF. The CDR3 coding sequence is TGTGCCAGCAGCTTATATACAGGGGACTACGAGCAGTACTTC.

The rearrangement uses TRBV14 and TRBJ1-3; TRBD1 might be the D (5 bases). V was cut by 6 bases and J by 2 bases, with 11 bases left in between. The CDR3 is 14 amino acids. Germline values: CDR1 SGHDN, CDR2 FVKESK. Here the CDR3 reads CASSPGKTGNTIYF. CDR3 DNA: TGTGCCAGCAGTCCAGGGAAAACTGGAAACACCATATATTTT.

The V call is TRBV7-3, the J call TRBJ1-6, with TRBD1 matching 12 bases. Germline trimming cut 4 bases from V and 8 bases from J; bases unmatched to any gene: 3. The V gene's germline CDR1 is SGHTA and CDR2 FQGTGA. This CDR3 spans 15 amino acids. As DNA, the CDR3 is TGTGCCAGCAGCTCGGGACAGGGGGCCGATTCACCCCTCCACTTT. This codes for CASSSGQGADSPLHF.

With regard to this clone: Compared with germline, one end of the junction differs, possibly owing to a read error. Other DNA sequences in this specimen translate into the identical CDR3. The chain combines TRBV5-1 with TRBJ1-1; D call uncertain. CDR3 length equals 14 residues. Germline CDR1 is SGHRS and CDR2 is YFSETQ. CDR3 residues: CASSRETLNTEAFF. The CDR3 coding sequence is TGCGCCAGCAGTCGGGAAACCCTGAACACTGAAGCTTTCTTC.

The chain is built from TRBV19 and TRBJ1-1; TRBD1 agrees at 7 bases. Germline V gene lookup returns CDR1 LNHDA and CDR2 SQIVND (reference sequence). With V trimmed by 5 bases and J by 5 bases, 5 bases remained unmatched. The CDR3 consists of 13 residues. The CDR3 DNA reads TGTGCCAGTAGTCCGTCGGACAGGACTGAAGCTTTCTTT. This sequence encodes CASSPSDRTEAFF.

V gene TRBV6-5 combines with J gene TRBJ2-7; 9 positions agree with TRBD2. CDR1 and CDR2 from the germline V gene are MNHEY and SVGAGI. The CDR3 contains 15 residues. Trimming took 0 bases from V and 3 from J; bases not matched to a gene: 3. The CDR3 bases are TGTGCCAGCAGTTACTCCGGGACTAGCAGCTACGAGCAGTACTTC. This sequence encodes CASSYSGTSSYEQYF.

The chain recombines TRBV19 with TRBJ2-7; D is uncertain. Trimming left V 5 bases short and J 4 bases short, with 6 bases between. CDR3 length equals 11 residues. CDR1 and CDR2 from the germline V gene are LNHDA and SQIVND (reference sequence). CDR3 in amino acids: CASSSGYEQYF. As DNA, the CDR3 is TGTGCCAGTAGTTCCGGTTACGAGCAGTACTTC. Full variable domain (outside the CDR3, taken from reference TRBV19 and TRBJ2-7): DGGITQSPKYLFRKEGQNVTLSCEQNLNHDAMYWYRQDPGQGLRLIYYSQIVNDFQKGDIAEGYSVSREKKESFPLTVTSAQKNPTAFYLCASSSGYEQYFGPGTRLTVT.

The chain combines TRBV9 with TRBJ2-1; 12 bases fit TRBD2. V gave up 2 bases and J gave up 12 bases; unmatched junction bases: 3. There are 13 residues in the CDR3. CDR1 SGDLS and CDR2 YYNGEE come from the germline V gene. CDR3 in DNA: TGTGCCAGCAGCGTGACGGGACTAGCGGGGCAGTTCTTC. Protein: CASSVTGLAGQFF.

V usage is TRBV5-6 and J usage is TRBJ2-1; 8 nucleotides agree with TRBD1. V shed 1 base and J 5 bases; nucleotides not matched to a gene: 8. Germline values: CDR1 SGHDT, CDR2 YYEEEE. CDR3 length: 16 amino acids. The CDR3 sequence: CASSLYGQGFNNEQFF. Written as DNA, the CDR3 is TGTGCCAGCAGCTTGTATGGACAGGGCTTCAACAATGAGCAGTTCTTC.

This sequence joins TRBV5-6 and TRBJ2-7, with 8 bases lining up with TRBD2. The CDR3 spans 15 residues. Germline assignment: CDR1 SGHDT and CDR2 YYEEEE. J was trimmed by 3 bases and V by 0 bases; bases with no gene match: 5. The CDR3 DNA sequence: TGTGCCAGCAGCTTGGAATACGGGAGGGGCTACGAGCAGTACTTC. The encoded protein is CASSLEYGRGYEQYF.

The sample holds a few counts of this clone. This sequence joins TRBV12-5 and TRBJ1-5; TRBD1 aligns across 9 bases. The CDR3 runs 15 residues. Germline V lookup: CDR1 LGHNT, CDR2 FRNRAP. Losses at the gene ends were 5 bases for V and 7 bases for J; bases not matched to a gene: 9. The CDR3 protein is CASGPQGAVWQPQHF. CDR3 bases: TGTGCTAGTGGTCCACAGGGGGCGGTTTGGCAGCCCCAGCATTTT.

The chain uses TRBV18 and TRBJ2-2; 7 bases are shared with TRBD1. The junction had 11 bases not matched to a gene; V was cut back by 3 bases and J by 7 bases. The CDR3 loop spans 16 amino acids. The germline gives CDR1 KGHSH, CDR2 LQKENI. CDR3 loop: CASSPGQINGGGELFF. CDR3 sequence (DNA): TGTGCCAGCTCACCGGGACAGATCAACGGTGGCGGGGAGCTGTTTTTT.

In its sample, this clone was seen once. The chain carries TRBV1 and TRBJ2-1; the table calls TRBD2, which could not be checked here. TRBV1 is an annotated pseudogene. The CDR3 runs to 18 residues. In nucleotides, the CDR3 is TGCACCAGCAGCCCACGCTCCGGGACTAGCAAAACTCACAATGAGCAGTTCTTC. Its protein product is CTSSPRSGTSKTHNEQFF.

The V call is TRBV14, the J call TRBJ1-2, with D hard to call. V lost 2 bases, J lost 2 bases, and 6 bases lay in between. Germline V lookup: CDR1 SGHDN, CDR2 FVKESK. The CDR3 has 13 amino acids. The CDR3 DNA is TGTGCCAGCAGCCAAAAACACAACTATGGCTACACCTTC. Translation gives CASSQKHNYGYTF. Full variable domain (outside the CDR3, taken from reference TRBV14 and TRBJ1-2): EAGVTQFPSHSVIEKGQTVTLRCDPISGHDNLYWYRRVMGKEIKFLLHFVKESKQDESGMPNNRFLAERTGGTYSTLKVQPAELEDSGVYFCASSQKHNYGYTFGSGTRLTVV.